These 21 T cell receptor beta chains were all obtained from the same sample, sequenced in a study. TCRdb redid the calling of the 5' RACE reads with MiXCR, one entry per CDR3 protein. The table lists about 7,200 distinct CDR3 sequences, roughly 39% of them singletons, with 3.5% to 4.5% in the top ten. The sequencing input was memory CD4+ T cells sorted from blood. Subset specified: memory CD4+ T cells, CD4+CD45RO+CD25-. Source of these receptors: a female donor with breast cancer.

By its share, this clonotype is large. The chain uses TRBV6-6 and TRBJ1-5, with unresolved D. The CDR3 is 14 amino acids. Germline V CDR1 and CDR2: MNHNY, SVGAGI (reference sequence). The ends were cut back, 4 bases at V and 0 bases at J, with 7 bases in the middle. CDR3 residues: CASSSSDSNQPQHF. CDR3 in DNA: TGTGCCAGCAGTTCCTCGGATAGCAATCAGCCCCAGCATTTT.

This clonotype was seen a few times. This chain joins TRBV9 and TRBJ2-7; tentatively, D is TRBD1 (6 bases). V lost 0 bases and J 5 bases, leaving 9 bases between the germline ends. The CDR3 runs 13 residues. Germline assignment: CDR1 SGDLS and CDR2 YYNGEE. The CDR3 DNA sequence: TGTGCCAGCAGCGTAGACAGGGCAGACGAGCAGTACTTC. Translating gives CASSVDRADEQYF.

The V gene is TRBV27, the J gene TRBJ2-3, with 7 positions matching TRBD2. Germline V gene sequence: CDR1 MNHEY, CDR2 SMNVEV (reference sequence). The ends lost 5 bases at V and 2 bases at J; junction bases unmatched: 10. This CDR3 is built from 16 residues. In DNA, the CDR3 is TGTGCCAGCAGTCGTTACGGACTAGGTGTCACAGATACGCAGTATTTT. This sequence encodes CASSRYGLGVTDTQYF.

This clonotype was observed a few times. V is TRBV20-1 and J is TRBJ2-4, with TRBD1 matching over 8 bases. V dropped 3 bases and J dropped 4; count of bases not matched to a gene: 8. This CDR3 is 15 amino acids long. Germline V gene data show CDR1 as DFQATT and CDR2 as SNEGSKA (reference sequence). The CDR3 bases are TGCAGTGCTAGTCGGTCTGGACAGGGAAAAAACATTCAGTACTTC. Its protein is CSASRSGQGKNIQYF.

This clonotype is medium-sized by share. V usage is TRBV10-3 and J usage is TRBJ1-3; tentatively, D is TRBD1 (5 bases). The CDR3 is made up of 14 amino acids. Trimming left V 8 bases short and J 6 bases short, with 17 bases between. Germline V gives CDR1 ENHRY, CDR2 SYGVKD. CDR3 sequence: CAIAPGARENTIYF. CDR3 nucleotides: TGTGCCATCGCCCCCGGGGCTCGGGAAAACACCATATATTTT.

This clonotype occurred once. The rearrangement uses TRBV27 and TRBJ1-1; D remains ambiguous. Germline assignment: CDR1 MNHEY and CDR2 SMNVEV (reference sequence). V was pared by 3 bases and J by 1 base, with 6 bases between. This CDR3 has 13 residues. In nucleotides, the CDR3 is TGTGCCAGCAGTTTTTGGGGGAACACTGAAGCTTTCTTT. Protein product: CASSFWGNTEAFF.

In its sample, this clonotype was seen a few times. This sequence joins TRBV4-1 and TRBJ1-2, with D possibly matching TRBD1 (5 bases). Trimming stripped 4 bases from V and 4 bases from J, with 10 bases between. The germline V gene encodes CDR1 MGHRA and CDR2 YSYEKL. The CDR3 runs 13 residues. CDR3 bases: TGCGCCAGCAGCCCTCCGGGGGGCTATGGCTACACCTTC. This translates into CASSPPGGYGYTF.

This clonotype has only a few counts. The chain employs TRBV6-5 and TRBJ2-2; 9 positions match TRBD1. The ends lost 6 bases at V and 5 bases at J; junction bases unmatched: 10. Germline values: CDR1 MNHEY, CDR2 SVGAGI. The CDR3 spans 16 residues. CDR3 loop: CASSVQPGQGTGELFF. The CDR3, as DNA: TGTGCCAGCAGCGTACAACCGGGACAGGGAACCGGGGAGCTGTTTTTT.

The chain employs TRBV20-1 and TRBJ2-4; D perhaps matches TRBD1 (5 bases). Germline V lookup: CDR1 DFQATT, CDR2 SNEGSKA (reference sequence). CDR3 length: 12 residues. The V and J ends lost 5 bases and 6 bases respectively, with 11 bases between them. The CDR3 sequence is CSAANRLNIQYF. CDR3 bases: TGCAGTGCTGCCAACAGGTTAAACATTCAGTACTTC.

The sample holds a few counts of this clonotype. The chain has TRBV6-6 and TRBJ1-2; possible D gene TRBD1, 5 bases. With 0 bases removed from V and 8 bases from J, the gap between germline ends came to 25 bases. The CDR3 loop spans 18 amino acids. The V gene's germline CDR1 is MNHNY and CDR2 SVGAGI (reference sequence). CDR3 loop: CASSYSNSISGRGKGYTF. CDR3 DNA sequence: TGTGCCAGCAGTTACTCAAATAGTATCTCAGGGAGGGGAAAAGGCTACACCTTC.

This clonotype came up a few times. The chain employs TRBV4-1 and TRBJ2-3; 7 nucleotides align to TRBD1. V lost 4 bases, J lost 2 bases, and 3 bases stayed unmatched. This CDR3 is built from 14 residues. The germline CDR1 and CDR2 sequences are MGHRA and YSYEKL. The chain's CDR3 is CASSRGQVTDTQYF. Here the CDR3 DNA reads TGCGCCAGCAGCCGCGGACAGGTCACAGATACGCAGTATTTT.

The chain carries TRBV9 and TRBJ1-2; D unclear. Trimming took 4 bases from V and 5 from J, leaving 9 bases between them. The germline V gene encodes CDR1 SGDLS and CDR2 YYNGEE. There are 12 residues in the CDR3. The CDR3 loop is CASSLRNYGYTF. The CDR3 bases are TGTGCCAGCAGCTTGCGTAATTATGGCTACACCTTC. Using reference TRBV9 and TRBJ1-2 for the parts outside the CDR3, the full variable domain is DSGVTQTPKHLITATGQRVTLRCSPRSGDLSVYWYQQSLDQGLQFLIQYYNGEERAKGNILERFSAQQFPDLHSELNLSSLELGDSALYFCASSLRNYGYTFGSGTRLTVV.

In its sample, this clonotype was seen once. The CDR3 end shows no conserved phenylalanine or tryptophan, and so a read error is likely. This sequence joins TRBV20-1 and TRBJ1-2; a weak D match, TRBD1 (6 bases). This CDR3 has 17 residues. Germline CDR1 is DFQATT and CDR2 is SNEGSKA (reference sequence). Trimming pared 2 bases from V and 4 bases from J, leaving 23 bases between. The DNA of the CDR3 is TGCAGTGCTAGAAACCCCTTTGATTTCAGGGGATCCTATGGCTACACCTCC. Protein sequence: CSARNPFDFRGSYGYTS.

The chain recombines TRBV7-9 with TRBJ2-6; 7 bases map to TRBD2. Germline V gene lookup returns CDR1 SEHNR and CDR2 FQNEAQ (reference sequence). Trimming cost V 2 bases and J 1 base; bases outside gene matches: 2. This CDR3 spans 16 amino acids. The CDR3 loop reads CASSLKRGSGANVLTF. The CDR3 DNA follows: TGTGCCAGCAGCTTAAAGCGGGGATCTGGGGCCAACGTCCTGACTTTC.

This clonotype appeared a few times. This sequence joins TRBV6-5 and TRBJ1-2; D is unclear. CDR1 and CDR2 (germline): MNHEY, SVGAGI. This CDR3 has 12 amino acids. Between the trimmed V and J ends, which lost 5 bases and 8 bases, there was a span of 12 bases. CDR3 sequence (DNA): TGTGCCAGCAGTAACGGGAAGGCCGGCTACACCTTC. It codes for CASSNGKAGYTF.

The CDR3 is CASSYLKGSYNEQFF. The CDR3 DNA follows: TGTGCCAGCAGTTATTTAAAGGGCTCCTACAATGAGCAGTTCTTC. This sequence joins TRBV28 and TRBJ2-1; D is ambiguous. The CDR3 has 15 amino acids. CDR1 and CDR2 (germline): MDHEN, SYDVKM. V lost 4 bases, J lost 0 bases, and 10 bases lay in between.

This clonotype was detected a few times. The chain uses TRBV30 and TRBJ1-2; D uncertain. Looked up from germline, CDR1 is GTSNPN and CDR2 is SVGIG (reference sequence). V was trimmed by 2 bases and J by 4 bases, leaving 11 bases between them. This CDR3 has 13 amino acids. The CDR3, as DNA: TGTGCCTGGAGTCCCGAACGGGGCTATGGCTACACCTTC. It translates to CAWSPERGYGYTF.

The chain is built from TRBV24-1 and TRBJ2-3; tentatively, D is TRBD2 (5 bases). Between the trimmed V and J ends, which lost 0 bases and 3 bases, there was a span of 15 bases. CDR1 is KGHDR and CDR2 is SFDVKD in the germline V gene. The CDR3 covers 17 residues. Written as DNA, the CDR3 is TGTGCCACCAGTGATTTGTCTCCGGGGAGTGGGACAGATACGCAGTATTTT. Amino acids: CATSDLSPGSGTDTQYF.

The chain has TRBV7-9 and TRBJ1-1, with 8 bases that match TRBD1. Germline V gene sequence: CDR1 SEHNR, CDR2 FQNEAQ (reference sequence). The CDR3 extends over 14 amino acids. V was clipped by 8 bases and J by 5 bases; unmatched bases: 10. The CDR3 here is CASSGGSKGTEAFF. The CDR3 bases are TGTGCCAGCTCAGGGGGCTCGAAGGGGACTGAAGCTTTCTTT.

By proportion, this clonotype is medium-sized (0.01 to 0.1%). The rearrangement joins TRBV7-2 to TRBJ2-7; the match to TRBD1 covers 7 bases. V was clipped by 3 bases and J by 3 bases; unmatched bases: 5. CDR3 length: 14 residues. In germline, CDR1 is SGHTA, CDR2 FQGNSA. The CDR3 DNA reads TGTGCCAGCAGCTTTGAGGGGGCTTACTACGAGCAGTACTTC. It yields the protein CASSFEGAYYEQYF.

This rearrangement joins TRBV20-1 to TRBJ1-1, with D maybe TRBD1 (5 bases). From germline, CDR1 is DFQATT and CDR2 SNEGSKA (reference sequence). V lost 2 bases to trimming and J lost 0 bases, with 13 bases between them. The CDR3 runs to 15 residues. This CDR3 reads CSARIDGGVNTEAFF. CDR3 coding DNA: TGCAGTGCTAGAATTGATGGAGGGGTGAACACTGAAGCTTTCTTT.